Each of the 28 T cell receptor beta chains below was sequenced from the same sample in a study of CD8 T cells in ankylosing spondylitis. Whole-study findings and limits: There was a TCR beta motif, made of eight highly homologous variants, that appeared characteristic of ankylosing spondylitis blood.

Which antigens these TCRs recognize remains unknown. TCRdb reprocessed the 5' RACE reads via MiXCR and lists one record per CDR3 protein. Altogether about 450,000 distinct CDR3 sequences are present, 26% being singletons, with the ten largest covering 0.89%. Sequenced input: blood, either unsorted or a sorted T cell fraction (not recorded which). The receptors here all came from a male donor with ankylosing spondylitis.

The chain joins TRBV10-3 to TRBJ2-1; the match to TRBD2 covers 9 bases. V lost 0 bases and J lost 7; bases outside the gene matches: 1. The CDR3 totals 14 residues. CDR1 is ENHRY and CDR2 is SYGVKD in the germline V gene. CDR3 residues: CAISESTSGNEQFF. In DNA, the CDR3 is TGTGCCATCAGTGAGTCGACTAGCGGAAATGAGCAGTTCTTC.

This clonotype was observed a handful of times. The chain combines TRBV29-1 with TRBJ2-5; D is unresolved. The V end was cut by 3 bases, the J end by 2 bases, with 10 bases between. Germline values: CDR1 SQVTM, CDR2 ANQGSEA. CDR3 length: 13 residues. CDR3 DNA: TGCAGCGTTGACCCGGGCGCGCAAGAGACCCAGTACTTC. It yields the protein CSVDPGAQETQYF.

The chain carries TRBV5-1 and TRBJ2-1; D ambiguous. Germline CDR1 is SGHRS and CDR2 is YFSETQ. CDR3 size: 15 residues. V gave up 3 bases and J gave up 0 bases, with 10 bases separating them. The CDR3 is CASSSASSSYNEQFF. As DNA, the CDR3 is TGCGCCAGCAGCTCAGCTAGTAGCTCCTACAATGAGCAGTTCTTC.

V usage is TRBV2 and J usage is TRBJ2-1; 8 nucleotides align to TRBD2. Losses at the gene ends were 7 bases for V and 5 bases for J; bases not matched to a gene: 10. Germline lookup yields CDR1 SNHLY and CDR2 FYNNEI. This CDR3 has 15 amino acids. The CDR3 sequence: CASNEGLSGNNEQFF. CDR3 sequence (DNA): TGTGCCAGCAATGAGGGCCTTAGCGGGAACAATGAGCAGTTCTTC.

The V and J genes are TRBV6-1 and TRBJ1-1, with no clear D. Germline CDR1 and CDR2: MNHNS and SASEGT. The CDR3 runs 13 residues. V shed 6 bases and J shed 0 bases, with 8 bases lying between them. The CDR3 DNA follows: TGTGCCAGCAGGCGGGAGTTGAACACTGAAGCTTTCTTT. Protein product: CASRRELNTEAFF.

The rearrangement joins TRBV20-1 to TRBJ2-1; 7 bases agree with TRBD1. The CDR3 extends over 14 amino acids. Germline V gene lookup returns CDR1 DFQATT and CDR2 SNEGSKA (reference sequence). The ends lost 6 bases at V and 4 bases at J; junction bases unmatched: 9. The CDR3 DNA sequence: TGCAGTGCGAGCCTGGACAGGTATTACAATGAGCAGTTCTTC. Amino acid sequence: CSASLDRYYNEQFF.

This clonotype has just a few counts. V usage is TRBV24-1 and J usage is TRBJ2-3; 7 bases are a match to TRBD1. Looked up from germline, CDR1 is KGHDR and CDR2 is SFDVKD. The CDR3 length is 15 residues. J lost 6 bases, V lost 5 bases, and 10 bases had no gene match. CDR3 bases: TGTGCCACCAGTGTGCGGAACAGGGGCTGGGATACGCAGTATTTT. It yields the protein CATSVRNRGWDTQYF.

The chain uses TRBV6-5 and TRBJ2-2; unclear D gene. Germline CDR1 and CDR2: MNHEY and SVGAGI. This CDR3 is built from 13 residues. The V gene lost 2 bases and the J gene lost 6 bases, with 7 bases spanning the gap. CDR3 sequence: CASSYRPAGELFF. CDR3 DNA sequence: TGTGCCAGCAGTTACCGTCCCGCCGGGGAGCTGTTTTTT.

The gene calls are TRBV27 and TRBJ2-5, with D hard to call. The germline V gene encodes CDR1 MNHEY and CDR2 SMNVEV (reference sequence). This CDR3 is built from 13 residues. Trimming pared 2 bases from V and 5 bases from J, leaving 9 bases between. CDR3 residues: CASSLILAETQYF. Written as DNA, the CDR3 is TGTGCCAGCAGTTTAATCTTGGCGGAGACCCAGTACTTC.

This chain uses TRBV12-3 or TRBV12-4 with TRBJ1-3, with D possibly being TRBD1 (6 bases). The CDR3 has 14 amino acids. Trimming removed 3 bases from V and 6 bases from J, with 12 bases in between. The CDR3 is CASSLVRQANTIYF. The CDR3 bases are TGTGCCAGCAGTTTGGTCCGACAGGCAAACACCATATATTTT.

This clonotype came up a few times. The chain employs TRBV18 and TRBJ1-2; TRBD1 matches at 7 bases. Germline CDR1 KGHSH, CDR2 LQKENI. The CDR3 totals 14 residues. V shed 6 bases, J shed 0 bases, and the junction held 4 bases outside the gene matches. The CDR3 region has the DNA TGTGCCAGCTCGCGACAGGGTTCTAACTATGGCTACACCTTC. Translated, it gives CASSRQGSNYGYTF.

This clonotype was seen only a few times. The chain couples TRBV5-6 to TRBJ1-5; 10 positions match TRBD1. The ends lost 0 bases at V and 6 bases at J; junction bases unmatched: 3. This CDR3 comprises 15 residues. Germline assignment: CDR1 SGHDT and CDR2 YYEEEE. CDR3: CASSLGQGAAQPQHF. The CDR3 region has the DNA TGTGCCAGCAGCTTGGGACAGGGGGCGGCTCAGCCCCAGCATTTT.

This clonotype was recorded a few times. The chain employs TRBV5-1 and TRBJ2-3; TRBD2 agrees at 11 bases. The CDR3 is 15 residues long. Per the germline V gene, CDR1 is SGHRS and CDR2 is YFSETQ. The ends lost 1 base at V and 4 bases at J; junction bases unmatched: 2. In DNA form, the CDR3 reads TGCGCCAGCAGCTTGAAACTAGCGGGGGCAGATACGCAGTATTTT. It yields the protein CASSLKLAGADTQYF. The full variable domain, with the rest looked up from reference TRBV5-1 and TRBJ2-3, is KAGVTQTPRYLIKTRGQQVTLSCSPISGHRSVSWYQQTPGQGLQFLFEYFSETQRNKGNFPGRFSGRQFSNSRSEMNVSTLELGDSALYLCASSLKLAGADTQYFGPGTRLTVL.

This clonotype appeared a few times. The chain combines TRBV29-1 with TRBJ2-7, with TRBD1 matching over 7 bases. Germline CDR1 reads SQVTM; CDR2 reads ANQGSEA. V shed 5 bases and J 1 base; nucleotides not matched to a gene: 8. The CDR3 consists of 14 residues. The CDR3 coding sequence is TGCAGCGTTAAGACAGGGTACGGGTCCTACGAGCAGTACTTC. Translation gives CSVKTGYGSYEQYF.

This clonotype came up a few times. The chain carries TRBV28 and TRBJ2-5; 7 positions match TRBD2. Losses at the gene ends were 1 base for V and 7 bases for J; bases not matched to a gene: 9. The CDR3 totals 15 residues. Germline assignment: CDR1 MDHEN and CDR2 SYDVKM. DNA for the CDR3: TGTGCCAGCAGTTTATCGGGCGGGAGTGGGGGGACCCAGTACTTC. This gives the protein CASSLSGGSGGTQYF.

The chain links TRBV7-9 to TRBJ2-3; 8 positions match TRBD2. Germline CDR1 and CDR2: SEHNR and FQNEAQ (reference sequence). The CDR3 has 16 amino acids. The V gene end was trimmed by 4 bases and the J gene end by 0 bases; junction bases not matched to a gene: 6. The CDR3 coding sequence is TGTGCCAGCAGCTACCGACTAGCGAGGAGCACAGATACGCAGTATTTT. It codes for CASSYRLARSTDTQYF.

This clonotype occurred many times. The CDR3: CSVERATVYNEQFF. The CDR3 DNA follows: TGCAGCGTTGAGCGGGCGACAGTCTACAATGAGCAGTTCTTC. V is TRBV29-1 and J is TRBJ2-1; D tentatively reads TRBD1 or TRBD2 (5 bases each). The CDR3 is made up of 14 amino acids. Per the germline V gene, CDR1 is SQVTM and CDR2 is ANQGSEA. V lost 3 bases and J 3 bases, leaving 12 bases between the germline ends.

V is TRBV20-1 and J is TRBJ2-1, with 7 positions matching TRBD2. The V segment lost 6 bases and the J segment 0 bases; nucleotides outside the gene matches: 14. Looked up from germline, CDR1 is DFQATT and CDR2 is SNEGSKA (reference sequence). The CDR3 totals 17 residues. CDR3 sequence: CSAPPIAGQSSYNEQFF. CDR3 bases: TGCAGTGCCCCACCCATAGCGGGCCAGAGCTCCTACAATGAGCAGTTCTTC.

In this sample, this clonotype turned up a few times. The chain carries TRBV12-3 or TRBV12-4 and TRBJ2-1; D might be TRBD2 (6 bases). V lost 6 bases and J 12 bases, leaving 15 bases between the germline ends. The CDR3 runs to 12 residues. CDR3 nucleotide sequence: TGTGCCAGCAGCCCTTCTCGGAGGGGGCAGTTCTTC. This translates into CASSPSRRGQFF.

This clonotype showed up many times. This CDR3 reads CASSLQELTDTQYF. As DNA, the CDR3 is TGCGCCAGCAGCTTACAGGAGCTAACAGATACGCAGTATTTT. The genes are TRBV5-1 and TRBJ2-3; TRBD1 might be the D (5 bases). Germline values: CDR1 SGHRS, CDR2 YFSETQ. Between the trimmed V and J ends, which lost 2 bases and 3 bases, there was a span of 10 bases. CDR3 length: 14 residues. Full variable domain (rest looked up from reference TRBV5-1 and TRBJ2-3): KAGVTQTPRYLIKTRGQQVTLSCSPISGHRSVSWYQQTPGQGLQFLFEYFSETQRNKGNFPGRFSGRQFSNSRSEMNVSTLELGDSALYLCASSLQELTDTQYFGPGTRLTVL.

In the case of this clonotype: An end of the junction differs from the germline gene, which may be a read error. The chain has TRBV3-1 and TRBJ2-3; 11 bases map to TRBD2. The CDR3 is 16 residues long. Germline CDR1 and CDR2: LGHDT and YNNKEL (reference sequence). DNA for the CDR3: TGTGCCAGCAGCCAAGGAACTAGCGGGGGCACAAATACGCAGTATTTT. It specifies CASSQGTSGGTNTQYF.

This clonotype was seen a few times. This chain connects TRBV27 to TRBJ2-1; 9 bases fit TRBD1. The CDR3 spans 19 residues. V lost 2 bases and J lost 7; bases outside the gene matches: 18. Looked up from germline, CDR1 is MNHEY and CDR2 is SMNVEV (reference sequence). The chain's CDR3 is CASSLTGGMWDTRSNEQFF. The CDR3 nucleotides are TGTGCCAGCAGTTTAACAGGGGGCATGTGGGATACCCGTTCTAATGAGCAGTTCTTC.

This chain uses TRBV27 with TRBJ2-3; 9 bases are shared with TRBD1. Germline V gene lookup returns CDR1 MNHEY and CDR2 SMNVEV (reference sequence). Losses at the gene ends were 3 bases for V and 7 bases for J; bases not matched to a gene: 8. The CDR3 sequence is 15 residues long. This chain's CDR3 is CASSFWGQGLNTQYF. The CDR3 nucleotides are TGTGCCAGCAGTTTTTGGGGACAGGGACTTAATACGCAGTATTTT.

The rearrangement uses TRBV20-1 and TRBJ2-3; D is perhaps TRBD2 (6 bases). Germline assignment: CDR1 DFQATT and CDR2 SNEGSKA (reference sequence). V lost 0 bases and J 0 bases, leaving 13 bases between the germline ends. The CDR3 sequence is 16 residues long. CDR3 bases: TGCAGTGCTAGAGACCTAGCGCGATCTAGCACAGATACGCAGTATTTT. Protein sequence: CSARDLARSSTDTQYF.

This clonotype was detected a few times. V is TRBV7-2 and J is TRBJ1-2; no firm D call. Germline V gene lookup returns CDR1 SGHTA and CDR2 FQGNSA. The CDR3 spans 14 residues. Trimming shortened V by 3 bases and J by 5 bases, and 13 bases separated the two germline ends. The DNA of the CDR3 is TGTGCCAGCAGCTTTTGGAACACGGCATATGGCTACACCTTC. Its translation: CASSFWNTAYGYTF.

The chain recombines TRBV5-1 with TRBJ2-5; D not resolved. V shed 1 base and J shed 5 bases, with 9 bases lying between them. The V gene's germline CDR1 is SGHRS and CDR2 YFSETQ. There are 13 residues in the CDR3. The CDR3 is CASSLTVMETQYF. CDR3 DNA: TGCGCCAGCAGCTTGACAGTGATGGAGACCCAGTACTTC.

This chain uses TRBV14 with TRBJ2-3; D ambiguous. The CDR3 runs 14 residues. Germline V gene sequence: CDR1 SGHDN, CDR2 FVKESK. Trimming pared 0 bases from V and 4 bases from J, leaving 8 bases between. The CDR3: CASSQDLSPDTQYF. In DNA form, the CDR3 reads TGTGCCAGCAGCCAAGATCTTAGCCCAGATACGCAGTATTTT. The variable domain in full, with the rest retrieved from reference TRBV14 and TRBJ2-3, is EAGVTQFPSHSVIEKGQTVTLRCDPISGHDNLYWYRRVMGKEIKFLLHFVKESKQDESGMPNNRFLAERTGGTYSTLKVQPAELEDSGVYFCASSQDLSPDTQYFGPGTRLTVL.

The chain joins TRBV5-1 to TRBJ2-5; 7 bases match TRBD2. Germline V gene sequence: CDR1 SGHRS, CDR2 YFSETQ. There are 17 residues in the CDR3. J gave up 0 bases and V 1 base, and 9 bases lay outside the gene matches. The CDR3 here is CASSLKGTGLDQETQYF. CDR3 DNA sequence: TGCGCCAGCAGCTTGAAAGGGACTGGACTAGACCAAGAGACCCAGTACTTC.